This T cell receptor (beta chain) derives from a study of CD8 T cells in ankylosing spondylitis. The CDR3 has 13 residues. The V end lost 6 bases, the J end lost 3 bases, and 12 bases lay between the germline ends. The germline CDR1 and CDR2 sequences are SNHLY and FYNNEI. Study-level results: Disease-linked clones bore a CD8+ phenotype, appearing relatively rarely in peripheral blood. Blood from ankylosing spondylitis patients appeared to carry a characteristic eight-variant TCR beta motif. Enrichment of disease-linked clones was reportedly significant in matched ankylosing spondylitis synovial fluid. Prior literature has documented some motif variants in synovial fluid and blood from reactive arthritis.

In making TCR beta libraries, quantitative 5'-RACE with molecular barcodes was used. TCRdb re-derived calls from the 5' RACE reads in MiXCR, one entry per CDR3 protein. The data hold 350,000 to 450,000 distinct CDR3 sequences, with roughly a quarter observed a single time. This clonotype was observed a handful of times. Its antigen is currently unknown. The sample comprised blood, either unsorted or a sorted T cell fraction (not recorded which). The receptor comes from a male donor with ankylosing spondylitis. This chain connects TRBV2 to TRBJ2-7; no firm D call. The CDR3 DNA sequence: TGTGCCAGCAGCGTGAATCAGGACTACGAGCAGTACGTC. Encoded protein: CASSVNQDYEQYV.